The rows below give T cell receptor beta chains drawn from one sample of a study of vaccination and CD4 T cells after COVID-19. TCRdb passed the PCR reads through MiXCR, listing each CDR3 protein once. The table lists over 10,000 distinct CDR3 sequences, around 77% of them singletons, with approximately 22% in the top ten. These receptors' targets are unknown. The sample was CD4+ T cells from blood, cultured in vitro. The source is a human donor who had recovered from COVID-19. The CDR3 runs from the conserved cysteine through the conserved F or W. Each record gives: V gene, J gene, CDR3 protein.

V: TRBV15; J: TRBJ2-2; CDR3: CATSSRGFRGTGELFF
V: TRBV7-6; J: TRBJ2-7; CDR3: CASSSGGQSYEQYF
V: TRBV5-1; J: TRBJ1-5; CDR3: CASSREGRLNQPQHF
V: TRBV7-9; J: TRBJ2-7; CDR3: CASSLDRGAKEQYF
V: TRBV7-3; J: TRBJ2-5; CDR3: CASSLTGGPARQETQYF
V: TRBV24-1; J: TRBJ1-5; CDR3: CATSDTSEGNQPQHF
V: TRBV6-2/TRBV6-3; J: TRBJ1-2; CDR3: CASSPGQIYGYTF
V: TRBV7-6; J: TRBJ1-3; CDR3: CASSGGRGGNTIYF
V: TRBV27; J: TRBJ2-1; CDR3: CASQGQGAYNEQFF
V: TRBV7-2; J: TRBJ2-3; CDR3: CASSFFTDTQYF
V: TRBV20-1; J: TRBJ1-4; CDR3: CSARRPTNEKLFF
V: TRBV5-1; J: TRBJ1-2; CDR3: CASSFGAQGGDYGYTF
V: TRBV11-2; J: TRBJ1-1; CDR3: CASSPQQGMNTEAFF
V: TRBV20-1; J: TRBJ2-3; CDR3: CSAEGGGVSTDTQYF
V: TRBV7-6; J: TRBJ1-5; CDR3: CASSSAPETEQPQHF
V: TRBV28; J: TRBJ2-3; CDR3: CASSFRGKTDTQYF
V: TRBV20-1; J: TRBJ2-5; CDR3: CSADAGGETQYF
V: TRBV20-1; J: TRBJ2-4; CDR3: CSARDQVDSAKNIQYF
V: TRBV2; J: TRBJ2-7; CDR3: CATKRDTDSYEQYF
V: TRBV24-1; J: TRBJ1-3; CDR3: CATQGAPGNTIYF
V: TRBV10-1; J: TRBJ2-3; CDR3: CASSDESGTSGKGDTQYF
V: TRBV20-1; J: TRBJ1-1; CDR3: CSAREATGMNTEAFF
V: TRBV12-3/TRBV12-4; J: TRBJ1-6; CDR3: CASSRLGHNSPLHF
V: TRBV11-2; J: TRBJ1-1; CDR3: CASRRDYRVTEAFF
V: TRBV6-5; J: TRBJ1-1; CDR3: CASSYSTGRRGTEAFF
V: TRBV24-1; J: TRBJ2-3; CDR3: CATSEPGLAGVDTQYF
V: TRBV24-1; J: TRBJ2-7; CDR3: CATSTTEGGRGQYF
V: TRBV20-1; J: TRBJ1-6; CDR3: CSALRTGTGFSPLHF
V: TRBV18; J: TRBJ1-2; CDR3: CASSPQDRVGYTF
V: TRBV7-9; J: TRBJ1-4; CDR3: CASSLRQGGTNEKLFF
V: TRBV7-2; J: TRBJ2-5; CDR3: CASRLGQGLETQYF
V: TRBV7-8; J: TRBJ2-5; CDR3: CASSLSRAQETQYF
V: TRBV6-2/TRBV6-3; J: TRBJ1-5; CDR3: CASSYSGSNQPQHF
V: TRBV6-2/TRBV6-3; J: TRBJ1-6; CDR3: CASKIPRQESSPLHF
V: TRBV7-3; J: TRBJ2-3; CDR3: CASRSRPLHTDTQYF
V: TRBV6-1; J: TRBJ1-2; CDR3: CAISPGENYGYTF
V: TRBV2; J: TRBJ2-5; CDR3: CASSEAGWVETQYF
V: TRBV29-1; J: TRBJ2-3; CDR3: CSVCSSGTDTQYF
V: TRBV6-1; J: TRBJ1-5; CDR3: CASILGHYSNQPQHF
V: TRBV7-9; J: TRBJ1-5; CDR3: CASSLVTGDGNQPQHF
V: TRBV19; J: TRBJ1-2; CDR3: CASSISGAPGRGYTF
V: TRBV11-2; J: TRBJ2-6; CDR3: CASSFRDRGSGANVLTF
V: TRBV7-2; J: TRBJ2-1; CDR3: CASSLAQGLAGVGEQFF
V: TRBV27; J: TRBJ1-5; CDR3: CASREGGIYSNQPQHF
V: TRBV15; J: TRBJ2-3; CDR3: CATSRGERDGGTDTQYF
V: TRBV20-1; J: TRBJ1-1; CDR3: CSARVGTGGDLSTFF
V: TRBV7-2; J: TRBJ1-5; CDR3: CASSLVAGSNQPQHF